This T cell receptor beta chain derives from a study of T cells in Graves' hyperthyroidism and ophthalmopathy. The germline V gene encodes CDR1 SGHDT and CDR2 YYEEEE. The CDR3 has 14 amino acids. Study observations and caveats: Most expanded thyroid clonotypes above 0.001 recurred in blood.

In its sample, this clonotype was seen a few times. The antigen is undetermined. The junction does not match germline at one end; this may be a read error. Researchers amplified the TCR beta CDR3 regions from RNA transcripts. HTBI primers were employed in a first-round RT-PCR of the TCR CDR3. TCRdb reprocessed the multiplex PCR reads via MiXCR and lists one record per CDR3 protein. The sample records under 650,000 distinct CDR3 sequences, under 20% being singletons. The origin of this receptor is a woman in her twenties or thirties with Graves' hyperthyroidism. Input material: blood. The chain joins TRBV5-6 to TRBJ1-1; D is possibly TRBD1 (5 bases). The CDR3 DNA reads as TGTGCCAGCATCTTGACAGCAATGAACACTGAAGCTTTCTTT. It yields the protein CASILTAMNTEAFF.